This entry concerns a single T cell receptor (beta chain). Its antigen remains unidentified. Base qualities are not at hand, and no much larger clone is one base apart. The library was produced with the immunoSEQ multiplex PCR assay. A mixture of 60 forward primers for TCR Vbeta segments and 13 reverse primers for TCR Jbeta segments was used in the multiplex PCR. The CDR3 region of rearranged TCR beta genes was amplified from genomic DNA with a multiplex PCR assay. The amplified TCR beta libraries were sequenced on the Illumina HiSeq System as 87-base-pair reads. In the original analysis: In a later analysis, tens of millions of unique TCR beta chains were counted across the approximately 640 repertoires, and about 9.9 million of these chains were shared by at least two donors. A nearest-neighbor algorithm error-corrected the raw reads and collapsed the reads into unique sequences, merging closely related sequences to remove PCR and sequencing errors. Alignment of CDR3 sequences to IMGT reference sequences was used to assign V, D and J gene segments. For a sequence to be retained, a match of at least six nucleotides was required to both a V gene segment and a J gene segment. A rearrangement was called productive if the CDR3 had no stop codons and remained in frame with V and J, and every other rearrangement was called non-productive. CDR3 was defined by IMGT convention, running from the second conserved V-encoded cysteine to the conserved J-encoded phenylalanine. The earlier analysis of about 620 of the donors excluded sequences that lacked an unambiguous match to a single V gene segment. An earlier analysis of a few hundred of the donors called V segments functional above 56.7% productive rearrangements and segregating when the between-donor standard deviation exceeded 5%. To diagnose cytomegalovirus status from the catalog of TCR beta chain sequences, a statistical classification framework was built. In a later analysis, TCR nucleotide sequences were compared against IMGT/GENE-DB human TR gene sequences so that V and J genes could be assigned. The TCRdist pipeline was used in a later analysis to assign CDR3 sequences and most-parsimonious VDJ recombination scenarios. In a later analysis, each TCR beta chain was defined by its CDR3 amino acid sequence together with its V-gene family, and reads lacking a unique V-gene family were excluded. To address suspected cross-contamination and a sequencing artifact, a later analysis removed a few hundred highly shared, low-generation-probability nucleotide sequences. In a later analysis, a clonal expansion index was calculated for each public chain from normalized within-repertoire ranks of inferred template counts. In a later analysis, generation probabilities were computed with a VDJ recombination model fitted to out-of-frame rearrangements, and the resulting probabilities were checked against IGoR. In a later analysis, hypergeometric tests were used to score TCR-TCR, TCR-HLA and TCR-CMV co-occurrence, with a repertoire-size bias correction applied to TCR pairs. To estimate false discovery rates, a later analysis permuted the HLA or CMV assignments 20 times. In a later analysis, co-occurring TCRs were grouped using DBSCAN, and TCRdist sequence similarity was added for clustering within HLA-allele-positive subsets. Repertoires with fewer than 30,000 or more than 120,000 public chains were left out of co-occurrence clustering, as were a handful of repertoires with anomalous nucleotide sharing. In its TCRdb copy, this immuneACCESS table keeps in-frame sequences only and misses some clones. Where compared with another copy, unresolved V genes explain less than half of these, and the others have no known cause. Clone size and V and J calls were adopted from that table, with D and trimming inferred from the DNA. This sample lists 130,000 or so clones; about four fifths were detected once. The ten top clones hold less than 2.5% of the sample.

The entry originates in a study of cytomegalovirus exposure and HLA in healthy donors (dated by TCRdb to between 2016 and 2019). Broadly, across the study: According to an earlier analysis of around 600 of the donors, roughly 180 million T cells yielded 117 million unique TCR beta sequences and less than 300 Gb of sequence data. An early release covering just under 650 HLA-typed donors comprised around 300 gigabases of sequencing data and some 79 million unique TCR sequences. Of the approximately 400 genotyped donors, 65% to 90% were placed in the genetic ancestry cluster associated with self-reported Caucasian donors. The study aimed to test whether cataloging public T cell receptors could reveal signatures of past pathogen exposure. Using immunosequencing, the study profiled T cell repertoires from 640 or so subjects and related those repertoires to cytomegalovirus serostatus. Besides the first cohort of 666 subjects, a separate validation cohort made up of 120 or so different subjects was used. High-throughput TCR immunosequencing, statistical association of individual TCRs with disease status, and machine learning were combined to predict cytomegalovirus infection status. A later analysis re-analyzed previously published TCR beta repertoires from 650 to 800 donors and added high-resolution HLA genotyping to study TCR occurrence patterns. Rather than using new phenotypic data, the later analysis identified candidate immune exposures from TCR beta sequences and from how often those sequences occurred across donors. In an earlier analysis of 500 to 650 of the donors, high-throughput TCR beta sequencing was used to judge whether each TCR beta V gene segment behaved as functional or pseudogenic. Donor age, sex, ethnicity and CMV serostatus were compiled alongside the repertoire data. A later genetic analysis used genome-wide SNP genotypes for about three fifths of the 666 donors, treating that subset as a discovery cohort. Every repertoire in the discovery cohort had been generated on one and the same sequencing platform. Both class I and class II loci were covered by HLA typing, at four-digit resolution. Typing coverage differed by locus: A, B, C, DRB1 and DQB1 were typed in roughly 620-640 donors, DQA1 in approximately 520, DPA1 in roughly 590, and DPB1 in 472. Roughly 5 DR-DQ haplotypes were handled as single units for association and clustering because linkage in the cohort was strong. Among about 390 genotyped donors of the cohort, an average of around 240,000 unique TCR beta nucleotide sequences were sequenced per donor, about a sixth of them non-productive. Summary of the overall study and its limitations: A later analysis associated 16,951 TCR beta sequences with specific HLA alleles at a false discovery rate of 0.05. A further reported finding was that TCR beta sequences accurately predicted the HLA-A and HLA-B alleles for most subjects in the first cohort. An association between a missense DCLRE1C variant and V-gene and J-gene trimming of TCR beta chains was found in a later genetic analysis and replicated in an independent cohort. The only immune exposure information available for the cohort was CMV serostatus. In a later analysis, HLA-associated TCR beta chains were found to be more clonally expanded and to have lower generation probabilities than equally common non-associated chains. In the study, around 150 TCR beta chains were listed as associated with cytomegalovirus. According to a later genetic analysis, donors in an Asian-associated ancestry cluster had fewer N-insertions in productive TCRs than the approximately 650-donor mean. Cytomegalovirus status was reported to be diagnosed by the classifier with high specificity and sensitivity in both the original and validation cohorts. A few of the identified cytomegalovirus-associated TCR beta chains were confirmed in vitro to be specific for cytomegalovirus antigens. Some IMGT-functional V segments, including TRBV6-2 and TRBV6-3, could not be told apart with the 87-base-pair reads, so those segments were excluded. Most CMV-associated TCR beta chains appeared to be HLA-restricted in a later analysis, and the HLA associations seemed to be driven largely by CMV exposure. Sequencing depth was assumed to be roughly uniform across donors in the presence/absence analyses, though that assumption may not hold. While some public TCRs were present in many individuals, most TCR sequences turned up only very rarely across donors. A later analysis reported that several top co-occurrence clusters appeared linked to parvovirus B19, influenza, CMV and Epstein-Barr virus. An earlier analysis of some 590 of the donors showed that most TCR beta V segments appeared in productive rearrangements either about 90% or about 30% of the time, which broadly matched IMGT annotations. A cluster of highly shared sequence variants was judged likely to represent a technical artifact of the sequencing pipeline. Because some donors lacked HLA typing at each locus, the association tests relied only on the typed subset. Because counts were too low, seventeen rarely observed V segments, including chromosome 9 orphons, were left out of the earlier analysis of approximately 580 of the donors. Linkage disequilibrium might explain the correlated functional status among segregating V segments, but an unknown experimental factor could not be excluded. When HLA alleles, especially DR and DQ, strongly co-occurred, attributing TCR associations to individual alleles was difficult. Only TCR beta chains were sequenced in this cohort, and the absence of alpha or paired-chain data limited detectable features. A later analysis found that TCR association rates varied across HLA loci, with DRB1 alleles showing the most associated TCRs and HLA-C alleles the fewest. The authors suggested that the approach could potentially be generalized to other disease states and immunological phenotypes.

For this chain, trimming is 7 bases at the V end and 6 bases at the J end, and the number of junction bases without a gene match is 2. The CDR3 spans 10 residues, from the cysteine through the phenylalanine. Of the read, only the CDR3 DNA is kept; its 30 bases are in frame from base 1. From a lookup of the germline V gene, CDR1 and CDR2 are SQVTM and ANQGSEA. The cohort comprised around 700 healthy bone marrow donors. At the time of sampling, every cohort member was nominally healthy, though immune exposures that went unrecorded were likely present. The donor was CMV seronegative and was included in the group of a few hundred seronegative cohort members. Every donor gave a peripheral blood sample, and the peripheral blood mononuclear cells from that sample were used for TCR beta sequencing. The Qiagen DNeasy Blood Extraction Kit was used to extract genomic DNA from the blood cell samples.

What was sequenced was PBMCs. This TCR was sampled from a woman in her 40s in good health and CMV-seronegative. Recombination linked TRBV29-1 to TRBJ2-7; 8 nucleotides in the junction match TRBD2. The sequenced DNA is TGCAGCGCCGGGGGGGGCGAGCAGTACTTC. Translated, it reads CSAGGGEQYF.